Presented here are 23 T cell receptor beta chains from one specimen sequenced in a study of cytomegalovirus exposure and HLA in healthy donors. The PCR used 60 Vbeta and 13 Jbeta primers. This table comes from immunoSEQ multiplex PCR, and its TCRdb copy is limited to in-frame clones, with some not included. Counted here are 130,000 to 150,000 clones, 70% to 80% occurring once; the ten biggest clones make up around 3.6%. Specimen: PBMCs. The receptors here all came from a man in his late teens or twenties in good health and CMV-seronegative.

The chain couples TRBV14 to TRBJ1-1; no clear D gene. Trimming stripped 1 base from V and 1 base from J, with 7 bases between. Per the germline V gene, CDR1 is SGHDN and CDR2 is FVKESK. The CDR3 consists of 14 residues. CDR3 sequence reads: CASSQGRGNTEAFF. CDR3 coding DNA: TGTGCCAGCAGCCAAGGCCGCGGGAACACTGAAGCTTTCTTT.

The chain links TRBV7-3 to TRBJ1-1, with D maybe TRBD1 (5 bases). V was clipped by 6 bases and J by 7 bases, with 12 bases between them. The length of the CDR3 is 12 residues. The V gene's germline CDR1 is SGHTA and CDR2 FQGTGA. DNA for the CDR3: TGTGCCAGCAGTCTTCAGGGCGGTGAAGCTTTCTTT. This gives the protein CASSLQGGEAFF. The full variable domain, with the rest looked up from reference TRBV7-3 and TRBJ1-1, is GAGVSQTPSNKVTEKGKYVELRCDPISGHTALYWYRQSLGQGPEFLIYFQGTGAADDSGLPNDRFFAVRPEGSVSTLKIQRTERGDSAVYLCASSLQGGEAFFGQGTRLTVV.

The rearrangement uses TRBV7-8 and TRBJ2-5; 9 nucleotides match TRBD1. The J call is in doubt because the DNA end fits TRBJ2-7 better. Per germline, CDR1 SGHVS and CDR2 FQNEAQ. This CDR3 spans 15 amino acids. This chain's CDR3 is CASSLEGTGSNEQYF. The CDR3 bases are TGTGCCAGCAGCTTAGAAGGGACAGGGTCCAACGAGCAGTACTTC.

This clone came up a few times. This chain uses TRBV11-2 with TRBJ2-5; D remains unclear. The CDR3 length is 14 residues. The germline gives CDR1 SGHAT, CDR2 FQNNGV. Trimming took 1 base from V and 9 from J, leaving 15 bases between them. The chain's CDR3 is CASSLAGSLWAQYF. Here the CDR3 DNA reads TGTGCCAGCAGCTTAGCGGGTAGTCTGTGGGCCCAGTACTTC.

The chain carries TRBV7-9 and TRBJ2-3; 10 positions agree with TRBD1. Germline CDR1 and CDR2: SEHNR and FQNEAQ (reference sequence). Trimming took 3 bases from V and 3 from J; bases not matched to a gene: 3. This CDR3 spans 15 amino acids. CDR3 DNA: TGTGCCAGCAGCTTGCGGGGACAGGGGACAGATACGCAGTATTTT. Amino acids: CASSLRGQGTDTQYF.

This clone occurred once. The genes are TRBV15 and TRBJ1-5; 7 bases match TRBD1. Germline V lookup: CDR1 LNHNV, CDR2 YYDKDF (reference sequence). CDR3 size: 18 residues. After removal of 5 bases from V and 6 bases from J, the junction contained 19 bases not matched to a gene. Here the CDR3 DNA reads TGTGCCACCAGCGGCTATCGAAGGGGGCGGGTTGGAAGTCAGCCCCAGCATTTT. It is translated as CATSGYRRGRVGSQPQHF.

This clone was seen a few times. In nucleotides, the CDR3 is TGTGCCAGCAGCCAAGAAGTGGGGCTTGGAAGCCCAGATACGCAGTATTTT. Protein: CASSQEVGLGSPDTQYF. The gene calls are TRBV4-2 and TRBJ2-3; tentative D call: TRBD1 (5 bases). Trimming left V 0 bases short and J 4 bases short, with 17 bases between. The germline gives CDR1 LGHNA, CDR2 YNFKEQ. CDR3 length equals 17 residues.

The genes are TRBV6-5 and TRBJ2-5, with TRBD1 matching over 7 bases. The J call may be mistaken, given a closer DNA end match to TRBJ2-7. The CDR3 has 13 amino acids. From germline, CDR1 is MNHEY and CDR2 SVGAGI. The CDR3 spells CASSYRQGYEQYF. The CDR3 region has the DNA TGTGCCAGCAGTTACAGACAGGGTTACGAGCAGTACTTC.

V usage is TRBV7-9 and J usage is TRBJ2-7; 7 nucleotides match TRBD1. Trimming took 0 bases from V and 9 from J; bases not matched to a gene: 14. The CDR3 covers 16 residues. Per the germline V gene, CDR1 is SEHNR and CDR2 is FQNEAQ (reference sequence). The CDR3 here is CASSLAGGHYRFVQYF. The CDR3 DNA reads as TGTGCCAGCAGCTTAGCAGGGGGCCATTACCGTTTCGTGCAGTACTTC.

The genes are TRBV5-1 and TRBJ2-7; D is uncertain. Germline-derived CDR1 and CDR2 are SGHRS and YFSETQ. Trimming took 0 bases from V and 0 from J, leaving 13 bases between them. This CDR3 is 16 amino acids long. In DNA, the CDR3 is TGCGCCAGCAGCTTGGCCCCCGGCTCTAGCTCCTACGAGCAGTACTTC. Encoded protein: CASSLAPGSSSYEQYF.

This chain joins TRBV29-1 and TRBJ2-1; TRBD2 agrees at 7 bases. J lost 4 bases, V lost 3 bases, and 3 bases had no gene match. The CDR3 spans 13 residues. Germline CDR1 SQVTM, CDR2 ANQGSEA. This CDR3 is CSVDGGSYNEQFF. The CDR3 DNA sequence: TGCAGCGTTGACGGCGGGAGTTACAATGAGCAGTTCTTC.

The rearrangement joins TRBV4-2 to TRBJ2-3; the D gene is possibly TRBD1 (6 bases). Per the germline V gene, CDR1 is LGHNA and CDR2 is YNFKEQ. This CDR3 region has 15 residues. Trimming shortened V by 4 bases and J by 2 bases, and 13 bases separated the two germline ends. The CDR3 loop reads CASSPLEGHTDTQYF. CDR3 bases: TGTGCCAGCAGCCCACTTGAGGGACACACAGATACGCAGTATTTT.

The DNA for the CDR3 is TGTGCCAGCAGCGTGGGAGGGAGGGGAGCCTACGAGCAGTACTTC. Translating gives CASSVGGRGAYEQYF. The V call is TRBV9, the J call TRBJ2-7, with 7 bases aligning to TRBD2. Looked up from germline, CDR1 is SGDLS and CDR2 is YYNGEE. The CDR3 has 15 residues. V shed 2 bases and J 2 bases; nucleotides not matched to a gene: 7.

This chain connects TRBV28 to TRBJ2-7; possibly TRBD1 for D (5 bases). Germline CDR1 and CDR2: MDHEN and SYDVKM. This CDR3 has 14 amino acids. Trimming removed 7 bases at V and 4 bases at J, with 17 bases between. This CDR3 is CASTMGQLLYEQYF. The CDR3 coding sequence is TGTGCCAGCACCATGGGGCAGCTACTATACGAGCAGTACTTC.

This chain joins TRBV11-2 and TRBJ2-1, with 9 bases lining up with TRBD2. This CDR3 comprises 14 residues. After removal of 6 bases from V and 12 bases from J, the junction contained 12 bases not matched to a gene. Germline V gene lookup returns CDR1 SGHAT and CDR2 FQNNGV. The CDR3 coding sequence is TGTGCCAGCAGGGCTAGCGGGGCCCAGGCTGGGCAGTTCTTC. Its translation: CASRASGAQAGQFF.

The chain recombines TRBV28 with TRBJ1-4, with 7 bases identical to TRBD1. Germline V CDR1 and CDR2: MDHEN, SYDVKM. J lost 7 bases, V lost 5 bases, and 10 bases had no gene match. The CDR3 spans 15 residues. In nucleotides, the CDR3 is TGTGCCAGCAGTCCGACGGACAGGAGGGGTGAAAAACTGTTTTTT. The encoded protein is CASSPTDRRGEKLFF. The full variable domain, its missing parts supplied by reference TRBV28 and TRBJ1-4, is DVKVTQSSRYLVKRTGEKVFLECVQDMDHENMFWYRQDPGLGLRLIYFSYDVKMKEKGDIPEGYSVSREKKERFSLILESASTNQTSMYLCASSPTDRRGEKLFFGSGTQLSVL.

The V call is TRBV5-1, the J call TRBJ2-7, with TRBD2 as a possible D gene (5 bases). The CDR3 is 15 residues long. Trimming removed 7 bases at V and 4 bases at J, with 21 bases between. Germline V gene sequence: CDR1 SGHRS, CDR2 YFSETQ. The CDR3 here is CASQTSPRGLYEQYF. CDR3 sequence (DNA): TGCGCCAGCCAAACCTCCCCACGCGGACTTTACGAGCAGTACTTC.

The V gene is TRBV7-2, the J gene TRBJ1-6; no definite D call. Trimming took off 4 bases at V and 10 bases at J, with 14 bases between the two ends. Per the germline V gene, CDR1 is SGHTA and CDR2 is FQGNSA. This CDR3 has 14 amino acids. CDR3 amino acids: CASSSLRSRSPLHF. Written as DNA, the CDR3 is TGTGCCAGCAGCTCATTGAGGTCGAGATCACCCCTCCACTTT.

The chain couples TRBV30 to TRBJ2-7; 7 bases line up with TRBD1. This CDR3 is 13 amino acids long. Germline CDR1 and CDR2: GTSNPN and SVGIG (reference sequence). Unmatched junction bases numbered 8, after V lost 2 bases and J lost 7 bases. The CDR3: CAWSRQGVGEQYF. Written as DNA, the CDR3 is TGTGCCTGGAGTAGGCAGGGGGTGGGTGAGCAGTACTTC.

V is TRBV4-1 and J is TRBJ2-5; TRBD1 matches 10 bases. Gene TRBJ2-7 matches the end of the DNA better, so the J call may be wrong. CDR3 size: 17 residues. The germline V gene has CDR1 MGHRA and CDR2 YSYEKL. CDR3 loop: CASSQDIDRGHVYEQYF. Written as DNA, the CDR3 is TGCGCCAGCAGCCAAGATATCGACAGGGGGCACGTATACGAGCAGTACTTC.

This clone was counted a few times. V usage is TRBV5-6 and J usage is TRBJ2-5, with 13 bases matching TRBD2. The CDR3 is 18 residues long. Germline V CDR1 and CDR2: SGHDT, YYEEEE. V lost 2 bases to trimming and J lost 5 bases; unmatched junction nucleotides: 12. The CDR3, as DNA: TGTGCCAGCAGCTTTGGACTAGCGGGGGTGGGCCGTTTTGAGACCCAGTACTTC. Amino acid sequence: CASSFGLAGVGRFETQYF.

A single count supports this clone. V is TRBV18 and J is TRBJ1-5; D gene uncertain. This CDR3 has 15 amino acids. In germline, CDR1 is KGHSH, CDR2 LQKENI. With 3 bases removed from V and 5 bases from J, the gap between germline ends came to 14 bases. DNA of the CDR3: TGTGCCAGCTCACCCAGACGGGGTACGGATCAGCCCCAGCATTTT. This encodes CASSPRRGTDQPQHF.

This clone was observed a handful of times. The chain has TRBV28 and TRBJ1-4; tentatively, D is TRBD1 (5 bases). The V gene lost 8 bases and the J gene lost 0 bases, with 7 bases spanning the gap. Germline V CDR1 and CDR2: MDHEN, SYDVKM. The CDR3 runs to 13 residues. CDR3 region: CASWGTTNEKLFF. In DNA, the CDR3 is TGTGCCAGCTGGGGCACAACTAATGAAAAACTGTTTTTT. Based on the CDR3 plus reference TRBV28 and TRBJ1-4, the full variable domain is DVKVTQSSRYLVKRTGEKVFLECVQDMDHENMFWYRQDPGLGLRLIYFSYDVKMKEKGDIPEGYSVSREKKERFSLILESASTNQTSMYLCASWGTTNEKLFFGSGTQLSVL.